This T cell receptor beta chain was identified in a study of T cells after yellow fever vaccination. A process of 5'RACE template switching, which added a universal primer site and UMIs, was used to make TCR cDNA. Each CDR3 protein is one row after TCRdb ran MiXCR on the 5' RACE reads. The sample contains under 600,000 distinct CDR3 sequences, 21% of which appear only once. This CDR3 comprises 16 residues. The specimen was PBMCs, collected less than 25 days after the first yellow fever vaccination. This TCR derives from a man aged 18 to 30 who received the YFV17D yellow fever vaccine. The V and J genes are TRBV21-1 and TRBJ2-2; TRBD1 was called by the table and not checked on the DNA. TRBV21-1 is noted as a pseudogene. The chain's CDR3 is CASSKSGGENTGELFF. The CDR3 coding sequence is TGTGCCAGCAGCAAATCTGGGGGAGAGAACACCGGGGAGCTGTTTTTT.